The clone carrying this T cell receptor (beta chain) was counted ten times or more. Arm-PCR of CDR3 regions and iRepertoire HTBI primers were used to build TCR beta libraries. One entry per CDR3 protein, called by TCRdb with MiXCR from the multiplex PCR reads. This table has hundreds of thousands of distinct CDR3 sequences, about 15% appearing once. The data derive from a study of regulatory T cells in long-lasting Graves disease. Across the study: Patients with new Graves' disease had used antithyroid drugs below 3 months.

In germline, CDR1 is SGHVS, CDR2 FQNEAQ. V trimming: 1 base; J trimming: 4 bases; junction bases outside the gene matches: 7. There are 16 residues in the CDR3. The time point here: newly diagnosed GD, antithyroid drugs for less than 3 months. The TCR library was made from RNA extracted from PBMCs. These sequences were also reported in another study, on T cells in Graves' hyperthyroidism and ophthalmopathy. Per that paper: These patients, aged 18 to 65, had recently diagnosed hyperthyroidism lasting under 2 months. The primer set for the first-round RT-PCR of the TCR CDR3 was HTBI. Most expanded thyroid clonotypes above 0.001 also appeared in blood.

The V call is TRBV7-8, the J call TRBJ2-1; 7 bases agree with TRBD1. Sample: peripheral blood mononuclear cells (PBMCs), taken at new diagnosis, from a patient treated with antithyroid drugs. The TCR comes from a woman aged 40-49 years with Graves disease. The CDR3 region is CASSLGTRQGYNEQFF. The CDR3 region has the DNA TGTGCCAGCAGCTTAGGGACTCGACAGGGATACAATGAGCAGTTCTTC.